This T cell receptor beta chain was profiled in a study of blood T cells in healthy people across ages. It was with a sample-barcoded 5' primer and a J-beta primer mix that a second PCR of roughly 7 to 12 cycles was run. From the 5' RACE reads, TCRdb called clonotypes with MiXCR, one entry per CDR3 protein. Here the sample spans around 1.5 million distinct CDR3 sequences, approximately 63% being singletons. V was pared by 7 bases and J by 3 bases, with 10 bases between. The CDR3 length is 12 residues. This clonotype was obtained from a man aged 18 to 29 in good health. This sequence joins TRBV12-3 or TRBV12-4 and TRBJ2-7; D is possibly TRBD2 (5 bases). Sample: blood. The CDR3 nucleotides read TGTGCCAGCAAGTCCGGGAACTACGAGCAGTACTTC. Protein sequence: CASKSGNYEQYF.